This T cell receptor (beta chain) appears in the sequencing data of a study of identical twins. TCRdb analysed the 5' RACE reads with MiXCR anew, one entry per CDR3 protein. The sample gives around 280,000 distinct CDR3 sequences, more than 6.5% of which show up once; roughly 2.1% is in the top ten. Trimming cost V 1 base and J 4 bases, with 14 bases left between them. CDR3 length equals 17 residues. Germline V gene lookup returns CDR1 LNHDA and CDR2 SQIVND (reference sequence). The same sample was also studied in work on yellow fever vaccine responses in identical twins.

The chain employs TRBV19 and TRBJ2-6; no clear D. The clonotype originates from a woman younger than 35 in good health. Sequencing was done on a sample of memory (CD45RO+) T cells sorted from blood. This chain's CDR3 is CASSIGQDRRGANVLTF. For the CDR3, the DNA is TGTGCCAGTAGTATAGGCCAGGACCGGCGGGGGGCCAACGTCCTGACTTTC.